One T cell receptor beta chain is described in this entry. Its target is unknown. The source of the sample is a study of vaccination and CD4 T cells after COVID-19. The overall study: Four females and six males made up the convalescents, two of whom were Hispanic.

Sample treatment: roughly ten-day PBMC culture with coronavirus spike peptide pools or control peptides (ViraFEST assay). Oncomine TCR Beta short-read sequencing was applied to DNA from cultured CD4+ T cells. Investigators obtained genomic DNA by extraction from cultured CD4+ T cells. TCRdb processed the PCR reads anew with MiXCR; each CDR3 protein has one entry. The sample lists about 14,000 distinct CDR3 sequences, 53% occurring once. General observations from the study: From around 20 to 38, the median of SARS-CoV-2-reactive clonotypes rose without reaching significance.

This CDR3 contains 18 residues. The V segment lost 7 bases and the J segment 0 bases; nucleotides outside the gene matches: 14. The material sequenced was CD4+ T cells from blood, cultured in vitro. The chain joins TRBV12-3 or TRBV12-4 to TRBJ2-5; 10 bases line up with TRBD1. The receptor comes from a human donor who had recovered from COVID-19. This CDR3 is CASILDRTGGPYQETQYF. In nucleotides, the CDR3 is TGTGCCAGCATTCTCGACCGGACAGGGGGTCCGTACCAAGAGACCCAGTACTTC.